This T cell receptor (beta chain) appears in the sequencing data of a study of blood T cell repertoires in COVID-19. Study-wide background: The samples span acute and convalescent COVID-19 from the United States, Italy and Spain.

Clones were sequenced by immunoSEQ multiplex PCR, and TCRdb holds only the in-frame ones, with some missing. The table lists around 250,000 clones, 85% to 90% of them singletons. There are 17 residues in the CDR3. Losses at the gene ends were 0 bases for V and 5 bases for J; bases not matched to a gene: 10. Germline CDR1 and CDR2: LNHDA and SQIVND (reference sequence). The sample was peripheral blood. This sequence joins TRBV19 and TRBJ2-1; 7 nucleotides agree with TRBD2. This receptor was obtained from a woman aged 65 to 85 with active or convalescent COVID-19. CDR3 sequence reads: CASSIDTSSRGDNEQFF. CDR3 nucleotides: TGTGCCAGTAGTATAGATACCTCGTCCCGGGGGGACAATGAGCAGTTCTTC.